This T cell receptor (beta chain) was captured in a study of blood T cell repertoires in COVID-19. Measured with immunoSEQ multiplex PCR; TCRdb has only the in-frame clones, and not every one. This sample has roughly 120,000 clones, with roughly 90% found just once. Enrolled during active infection, Seattle patients were then followed longitudinally. This CDR3 has 15 amino acids. V was clipped by 6 bases and J by 6 bases; unmatched bases: 4. The germline V gene encodes CDR1 MRHNA and CDR2 SNTAGT. The chain joins TRBV6-4 to TRBJ2-1, with 14 positions matching TRBD2. The TCR sequence derives from a woman aged 60 to 75 with COVID-19, enrolled during active disease. Sequenced input: peripheral blood. As DNA, the CDR3 is TGTGCCAGCAGCTCGACTAGCGGGGGGGCCAATGAGCAGTTCTTC. Its translation: CASSSTSGGANEQFF.